This T cell receptor (beta chain) was identified during a study of spatial heterogeneity in lung cancer. As for the study in general: Just over 70 TRACERx patients with early, untreated non-small cell lung cancer donated samples. Study-wide results and limits: Ubiquitous expanded tumor TCRs showed up in blood more at resection than follow-up.

This CDR3 has 17 residues. Germline-derived CDR1 and CDR2 are SGHRS and YFSETQ. J lost 7 bases, V lost 0 bases, and 11 bases had no gene match. As for this clonotype: The antigen is undetermined.

Time point denoted: blood at routine non-recurrence follow-up after resection. Whole RNA was taken from tumor, nontumor lung or frozen PBMC; it was then sequenced unsorted. Each CDR3 protein gets one entry after TCRdb re-called the 5' RACE reads with MiXCR. This repertoire shows approximately 43,000 distinct CDR3 sequences, approximately 10% found once; its top ten account for 15% to 20%. Sequenced material: PBMCs, taken at follow-up. The TCR originated in a female donor with early-stage non-small cell lung cancer. The chain links TRBV5-1 to TRBJ2-1; 9 bases align to TRBD1. Written as DNA, the CDR3 is TGCGCCAGCAGCTTGGGGCCCGGGACAGGGAGTGGTAATGAGCAGTTCTTC. This gives the protein CASSLGPGTGSGNEQFF. Based on the CDR3 plus reference TRBV5-1 and TRBJ2-1, the full variable domain is KAGVTQTPRYLIKTRGQQVTLSCSPISGHRSVSWYQQTPGQGLQFLFEYFSETQRNKGNFPGRFSGRQFSNSRSEMNVSTLELGDSALYLCASSLGPGTGSGNEQFFGPGTRLTVL.